This TCR beta chain was retrieved from a study of a mutant IDH1 vaccine in newly diagnosed glioma. Study in general: The study started vaccination 4-6 weeks after radiotherapy alone, or with temozolomide cycles. Beforehand, treatment had been radiotherapy, temozolomide, or both; the majority received both.

Here immunoSEQ multiplex PCR was the method, and the copy in TCRdb shows in-frame clones only, minus some. The sample has about 77,000 clones, 75% to 90% seen once. Germline values: CDR1 SGHDT, CDR2 YYEEEE. The V end lost 0 bases, the J end lost 4 bases, and 15 bases lay between the germline ends. The CDR3 is 16 amino acids. Whole-study results and caveats: Shifts in the top peripheral T cell clonotypes seemed unrelated to pseudoprogression.

Time point here: week 23, last vaccination. Vaccine doses each comprised 300 ug of mutant IDH1 20-mer peptide, with topical imiquimod. Turning to this clone: The antigen is unknown.

This chain links TRBV5-6 with TRBJ2-3; possible D gene TRBD2, 6 bases. This receptor was identified in a woman aged 45-60 years with glioma. The sequencing used PBMCs, collected from a glioma patient whose treatment included an IDH1 peptide vaccine. The CDR3 here is CASSLVSGRRADTQYF. The CDR3 DNA reads TGTGCCAGCAGCTTGGTCAGCGGGCGGAGGGCAGATACGCAGTATTTT.